A single T cell receptor beta chain is shown here with its context. Its target is unknown. The record originates from a study of radiotherapy plus CTLA-4 blockade in lung cancer. Study as a whole: Disease control was seen in approximately 31% of patients, objective responses in roughly 17%.

The CDR3 contains 12 residues. Looked up from germline, CDR1 is SGHRS and CDR2 is YFSETQ. Deletions cut 3 bases from V and 5 bases from J, with 8 bases between. Method: immunoSEQ multiplex PCR; TCRdb's copy keeps in-frame clones and lacks some. The table lists 75,000 to 95,000 clones, roughly 78% of them singletons, with roughly an eighth in the top ten. Findings and caveats of the study: Radiotherapy with ipilimumab was followed by blood expansion of tumor-derived clones.

The V gene is TRBV5-1, the J gene TRBJ1-1; D is perhaps TRBD1 (5 bases). This clonotype was sampled from a human donor with non-small cell lung cancer that progressed on radiotherapy plus ipilimumab. The sequencing used peripheral blood, collected from a patient treated with radiotherapy plus ipilimumab. The CDR3 protein is CASSSRGTEAFF. CDR3 nucleotide sequence: TGCGCCAGCAGCTCCCGGGGGACTGAAGCTTTCTTT.